Following are 20 T cell receptor beta chains from one sample sequenced in a study of blood T cell repertoires in COVID-19. Using immunoSEQ multiplex PCR, the repertoire was profiled, and TCRdb retains in-frame clones only, with some absent. Of fewer than 300,000 clones in the sample, 88% are singletons; the top ten hold roughly 9%. The sequencing sample was made of peripheral blood. The receptors stem from a man aged 18 to 29 with active or convalescent COVID-19.

This clone showed up just once. V is TRBV3-1 (or the pseudogene TRBV3-2) and J is TRBJ2-1, with 7 bases identical to TRBD2. The junction had 5 bases not matched to a gene; V was cut back by 4 bases and J by 2 bases. Germline V lookup: CDR1 LGHDT, CDR2 YNNKEL (reference sequence). CDR3 size: 15 residues. DNA for the CDR3: TGTGCCAGCAGCCTAACTAGCGTGGCCTACAATGAGCAGTTCTTC. This gives the protein CASSLTSVAYNEQFF.

Ten or more counts support this clone. The chain combines TRBV13 with TRBJ2-7; 8 nucleotides line up with TRBD1. After removal of 0 bases from V and 3 bases from J, the junction contained 4 bases not matched to a gene. CDR3 length: 15 residues. Germline V gives CDR1 PRHDT, CDR2 FYEKMQ (reference sequence). The CDR3 sequence is CASSLGQGVYYEQYF. The CDR3 DNA reads as TGTGCCAGCAGCTTAGGACAGGGGGTTTACTACGAGCAGTACTTC.

This chain uses TRBV7-8 with TRBJ2-3, with 7 bases matching TRBD1. The ends lost 5 bases at V and 4 bases at J; junction bases unmatched: 6. From germline, CDR1 is SGHVS and CDR2 FQNEAQ. CDR3 length: 14 amino acids. The CDR3 DNA sequence: TGTGCCAGCAGCAATAAACAGGGGCCAGATACGCAGTATTTT. Translated: CASSNKQGPDTQYF.

V and J are TRBV6-5 and TRBJ1-6, with 9 bases fitting TRBD1. Looked up from germline, CDR1 is MNHEY and CDR2 is SVGAGI. The CDR3 is 15 residues long. The trim removed 4 bases at V and 7 bases at J, leaving 5 bases unmatched. Here the CDR3 reads CASSSTDRGNSPLHF. CDR3 DNA sequence: TGTGCCAGCAGTTCCACTGACAGGGGGAATTCACCCCTCCACTTT.

The chain is built from TRBV11-2 and TRBJ1-1; 7 bases are a match to TRBD1. V shed 5 bases, J shed 0 bases, and the junction held 9 bases outside the gene matches. The CDR3 has 16 amino acids. Germline lookup yields CDR1 SGHAT and CDR2 FQNNGV. CDR3 DNA: TGTGCCAGCAGCCGGACAGGACAGCTCATGAACACTGAAGCTTTCTTT. The encoded protein is CASSRTGQLMNTEAFF.

The chain joins TRBV10-3 to TRBJ1-2, with TRBD1 matching over 7 bases. After removal of 1 base from V and 2 bases from J, the junction contained 7 bases not matched to a gene. The CDR3 runs to 16 residues. From germline, CDR1 is ENHRY and CDR2 SYGVKD. DNA for the CDR3: TGTGCCATCAGTGAGTTTGACAGGGAACTAAACTATGGCTACACCTTC. Amino acids: CAISEFDRELNYGYTF.

This clone was seen a few times. This chain connects TRBV7-9 to TRBJ2-7, with 9 bases identical to TRBD1. The CDR3 is made up of 15 amino acids. Trimming removed 4 bases from V and 4 bases from J; junction bases left unmatched: 8. CDR1 is SEHNR, CDR2 FQNEAQ, per germline (reference sequence). The CDR3 nucleotides read TGTGCCAGCAGCTCCGGGGGACAGGGCGGGTACGAGCAGTACTTC. The encoded protein is CASSSGGQGGYEQYF.

The V and J genes are TRBV2 and TRBJ1-2; no firm D call. In germline, CDR1 is SNHLY, CDR2 FYNNEI. Trimming stripped 6 bases from V and 4 bases from J, with 12 bases between. The CDR3 has 13 residues. CDR3 protein: CASRVGGSYGYTF. CDR3 nucleotides: TGTGCCAGCAGGGTGGGAGGCTCCTATGGCTACACCTTC.

V usage is TRBV7-3 and J usage is TRBJ1-2; TRBD1 is a possible D gene (5 bases). The CDR3 loop spans 13 amino acids. Trimming took 2 bases from V and 6 from J, leaving 10 bases between them. In germline, CDR1 is SGHTA, CDR2 FQGTGA. CDR3 sequence reads: CASSLGPGNGYTF. DNA for the CDR3: TGTGCCAGCAGCTTAGGCCCAGGGAATGGCTACACCTTC.

A few counts support this clone. The chain joins TRBV12-3 or TRBV12-4 to TRBJ1-1; the D is unclear. Between the trimmed V and J ends, which lost 6 bases and 2 bases, there was a span of 7 bases. The CDR3 runs 12 residues. Here the CDR3 DNA reads TGTGCCAGCAGGCAGGAAAACACTGAAGCTTTCTTT. This sequence encodes CASRQENTEAFF.

This chain uses TRBV10-3 with TRBJ2-6, with 7 nucleotides matching TRBD1. Unmatched junction bases numbered 6, after V lost 8 bases and J lost 2 bases. The CDR3 loop spans 15 amino acids. Germline V gene lookup returns CDR1 ENHRY and CDR2 SYGVKD. CDR3 bases: TGTGCCATCGGACCAGGGACAGCTGGGGCCAACGTCCTGACTTTC. Its protein is CAIGPGTAGANVLTF.

V is TRBV2 and J is TRBJ1-1, with a tentative D call TRBD1 (6 bases). The V and J ends lost 3 bases and 1 base respectively, with 21 bases between them. Per the germline V gene, CDR1 is SNHLY and CDR2 is FYNNEI. The CDR3 consists of 18 residues. Here the CDR3 DNA reads TGTGCCAGCAGTGACAGATTCAACAGGGCCCGGCGGAACACTGAAGCTTTCTTT. Encoded protein: CASSDRFNRARRNTEAFF.

The chain carries TRBV5-1 and TRBJ1-2; D is uncertain. Germline loops: CDR1 SGHRS, CDR2 YFSETQ. CDR3 length: 12 amino acids. The ends were cut back, 6 bases at V and 0 bases at J, with 6 bases in the middle. The CDR3 reads CASKGANYGYTF. CDR3 in DNA: TGCGCCAGCAAGGGAGCTAACTATGGCTACACCTTC. Using reference TRBV5-1 and TRBJ1-2 for the parts outside the CDR3, the full variable domain is KAGVTQTPRYLIKTRGQQVTLSCSPISGHRSVSWYQQTPGQGLQFLFEYFSETQRNKGNFPGRFSGRQFSNSRSEMNVSTLELGDSALYLCASKGANYGYTFGSGTRLTVV.

J is TRBJ1-5 and V is TRBV9; D perhaps matches TRBD1 (6 bases). V was shortened by 4 bases and J by 0 bases, with 14 bases between the two germline ends. This CDR3 has 16 amino acids. Germline-derived CDR1 and CDR2 are SGDLS and YYNGEE. The DNA of the CDR3 is TGTGCCAGCAGCCTAGGAGTGGGGGCTAGCAATCAGCCCCAGCATTTT. This sequence encodes CASSLGVGASNQPQHF.

The V and J genes are TRBV6-5 and TRBJ1-2; D is unresolved. Trimming left V 0 bases short and J 5 bases short, with 4 bases between. The CDR3 is 12 residues long. Per germline, CDR1 MNHEY and CDR2 SVGAGI. This chain's CDR3 is CASSYSGYGYTF. In nucleotides, the CDR3 is TGTGCCAGCAGTTACTCCGGTTATGGCTACACCTTC.

The chain has TRBV24-1 and TRBJ2-5; D uncertain. The length of the CDR3 is 13 residues. Germline lookup yields CDR1 KGHDR and CDR2 SFDVKD. Trimming took 6 bases from V and 2 from J, leaving 9 bases between them. The CDR3 is CATSQGEQETQYF. The CDR3 DNA reads as TGTGCCACCAGTCAAGGAGAACAAGAGACCCAGTACTTC.

V and J are TRBV7-2 and TRBJ1-2, with TRBD1 matching over 7 bases. This CDR3 contains 14 residues. From germline, CDR1 is SGHTA and CDR2 FQGNSA. V trimming: 5 bases; J trimming: 4 bases; junction bases outside the gene matches: 7. CDR3 sequence (DNA): TGTGCCAGCAGCAGGGGACAGTCTCGCTATGGCTACACCTTC. As protein: CASSRGQSRYGYTF.

The chain employs TRBV5-6 and TRBJ2-6; TRBD2 matches at 7 bases. The CDR3 runs 15 residues. The J segment lost 3 bases and the V segment lost 4 bases, leaving 4 bases of the junction unmatched. Germline CDR1 SGHDT, CDR2 YYEEEE. CDR3 sequence (DNA): TGTGCCAGCAGCAACGGGGGGATTGGGGCCAACGTCCTGACTTTC. Translating it yields CASSNGGIGANVLTF. Looking up the rest from reference TRBV5-6 and TRBJ2-6 gives the full variable domain: DAGVTQSPTHLIKTRGQQVTLRCSPKSGHDTVSWYQQALGQGPQFIFQYYEEEERQRGNFPDRFSGHQFPNYSSELNVNALLLGDSALYLCASSNGGIGANVLTFGAGSRLTVL.

This clone was seen only a few times. Other DNA sequences in the same sample also yield this CDR3. The chain is built from TRBV5-1 and TRBJ1-5; D uncertain. Germline values: CDR1 SGHRS, CDR2 YFSETQ. The V and J ends lost 0 bases and 7 bases respectively, with 11 bases between them. The CDR3 extends over 14 amino acids. CDR3 DNA sequence: TGCGCCAGCAGCTTGGACGGGGTGGGCCAGCCCCAGCATTTT. This encodes CASSLDGVGQPQHF.

This clone was found once. V and J are TRBV7-9 and TRBJ2-7; possible D gene TRBD1, 6 bases. This CDR3 contains 13 residues. The ends were cut back, 5 bases at V and 3 bases at J, with 11 bases in the middle. Per the germline V gene, CDR1 is SEHNR and CDR2 is FQNEAQ (reference sequence). The CDR3 is CASSPDSFYEQYF. CDR3 bases: TGTGCCAGCAGCCCGGACAGTTTCTACGAGCAGTACTTC.